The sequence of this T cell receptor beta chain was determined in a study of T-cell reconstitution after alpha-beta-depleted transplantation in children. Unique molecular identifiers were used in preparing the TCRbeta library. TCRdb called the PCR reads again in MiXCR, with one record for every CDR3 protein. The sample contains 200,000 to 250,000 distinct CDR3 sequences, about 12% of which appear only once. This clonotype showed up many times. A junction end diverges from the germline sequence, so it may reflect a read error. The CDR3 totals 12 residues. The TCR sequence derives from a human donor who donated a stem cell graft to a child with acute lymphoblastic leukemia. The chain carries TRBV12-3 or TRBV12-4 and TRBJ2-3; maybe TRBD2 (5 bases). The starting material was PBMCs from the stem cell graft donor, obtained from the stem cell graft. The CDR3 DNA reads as TGTGCCGGCAGCCGGGACACAGATACGCAGTATTTT. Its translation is CAGSRDTDTQYF.